This T cell receptor (beta chain) was obtained from a study of blood T cell repertoires in COVID-19 (dated by TCRdb to 2020 to 2022). Study-wide context: The collaborator samples originated in the United States, Italy and Spain and spanned the acute and convalescent phases of COVID-19. The material from the prospective study consisted of cDNA or gDNA derived from T cells, B-cell-depleted T cells, or PBMCs. Subjects who had been exposed to COVID-19, were actively infected with it, or had recovered from it provided the deeply sampled blood TCRbeta repertoires that made up the dataset. The repertoires were released in a freely available public database meant as a resource for research on the immune response to SARS-CoV-2. Samples were obtained from the ongoing ImmuneRACE study (first 160 participants) and from 1,200 or so subjects provided by 6 global collaborators. Sample metadata almost always included a de-identified subject ID, COVID-19 status, age in years and sex. Where available, HLA class I and class II types were taken from metadata supplied by the sample provider and were not determined by assay-based typing.

Of note for this clone: Its target antigen remains unknown. Per-nucleotide qualities are absent, and no much larger clonotype sits a single base away.

Participants in the prospective study were enrolled through a virtual design, were aged roughly 18 to 100 years, and lived in approximately 24 United States geographic areas. Cohort assignment in the prospective study relied on participant-reported clinical history from a screening survey and a study questionnaire. ImmuneRACE Cohort 3 recovered participants were defined by two consecutive negative NP/OP PCR tests, healthcare professional clearance, or symptom resolution. Mobile phlebotomists in the prospective study collected whole blood, serum and a nasopharyngeal or oropharyngeal swab from every participant. Additional blood draws and questionnaires over an approximately two-month period could optionally be provided by prospective study participants. Before DNA extraction, prospective study blood samples were shipped either frozen or at room temperature. The research as a whole found: Clinical and demographic metadata were provided uncurated, with the amount varying by source and participant.

The immunoSEQ Assay, a bias-controlled multiplex PCR, was used to amplify TCRbeta CDR3 regions from genomic DNA. Processing in the source paper ran as follows. The number of nucleated cells in each sample was estimated from the amplification of reference gene primers within the assay. Sequence reads were collapsed and filtered to measure the absolute abundance of every unique TCRbeta CDR3 rearrangement. For each sample, productive Simpson clonality was calculated as the square root of Simpson's diversity index over productive rearrangements. TCRdb's version of the immuneACCESS table is confined to in-frame rearrangements and falls short of the full clone set. An unresolved V gene accounts for under half of the shortfall where checked; the remainder is of unknown origin. For V, J and clone size, that table is used; D and trimming come from the DNA. Recorded for this sample are approximately 300,000 clones; about nine tenths of them occurred a single time. In total, the top ten clones hold 4% to 6% of the sample.

This sequence originates from a man in his 60s who had recovered from COVID-19. Material: PBMCs or T cells enriched from blood (not recorded which).

The CDR3 loop reads CARSLSGGQGWIEQYF. The DNA sequence is given as TGTGCCAGAAGCTTGTCCGGGGGACAGGGTTGGATCGAGCAGTACTTC. Recombination joined TRBV5-3 with TRBJ2-7; 9 central nucleotides agree with TRBD1. TRBV5-3 is given ORF status, its function remaining uncertain. The CDR3 runs 16 residues from the cysteine to the phenylalanine. Just CDR3 DNA is preserved here, 48 bases in frame from base 1. Trimming leaves V shorter by 1 base and J shorter by 6 bases, with the junction holding 11 bases beyond the gene matches.